The next 14 T cell receptor beta chains were all read from a single sample in a study of identical twins. TCRdb redid the calling of the 5' RACE reads with MiXCR, one entry per CDR3 protein. The data hold more than 350,000 distinct CDR3 sequences, with 8.5% to 10% observed a single time. Sequencing was performed on naive T cells sorted from blood. The receptors come from a woman in her fifties or sixties in good health.

The J gene is TRBJ2-3, the V gene TRBV5-1; D is unclear. Germline values: CDR1 SGHRS, CDR2 YFSETQ. The CDR3 loop spans 14 amino acids. Trimming shortened V by 4 bases and J by 1 base, and 10 bases separated the two germline ends. In DNA form, the CDR3 reads TGCGCCAGCAGCGCCGCCTTGGGCACAGATACGCAGTATTTT. Translated, it gives CASSAALGTDTQYF.

The genes are TRBV7-9 and TRBJ1-6; D is unclear. The CDR3 loop spans 14 amino acids. Trimming removed 1 base from V and 10 bases from J, with 11 bases in between. The germline V gene encodes CDR1 SEHNR and CDR2 FQNEAQ (reference sequence). This CDR3 reads CASSLGGVKSPLHF. The CDR3 nucleotides are TGTGCCAGCAGCTTAGGTGGGGTTAAGTCACCCCTCCACTTT.

This clonotype was detected only a few times. This sequence joins TRBV30 and TRBJ1-1, with TRBD1 identical over 7 bases. The V segment lost 8 bases and the J segment 6 bases; nucleotides outside the gene matches: 3. The CDR3 has 10 residues. CDR1 is GTSNPN and CDR2 is SVGIG in the germline V gene (reference sequence). In DNA, the CDR3 is TGTGCCGGGACAGCTCCTGAAGCTTTCTTT. Translation gives CAGTAPEAFF.

In nucleotides, the CDR3 is TGTGCCACGGGAGGGTACAATGAGCAGTTCTTC. It is translated as CATGGYNEQFF. The chain recombines TRBV10-3 with TRBJ2-1, with 8 nucleotides matching TRBD2. Germline trimming cut 10 bases from V and 4 bases from J; bases unmatched to any gene: 0. Germline-derived CDR1 and CDR2 are ENHRY and SYGVKD. This CDR3 is built from 11 residues.

The chain joins TRBV6-1 to TRBJ1-5, with TRBD1 matching over 7 bases. The CDR3 is 15 residues long. V trimming: 4 bases; J trimming: 6 bases; junction bases outside the gene matches: 9. The germline V gene has CDR1 MNHNS and CDR2 SASEGT. The CDR3 reads CASSGPGQLRQPQHF. As DNA, the CDR3 is TGTGCCAGCAGTGGCCCGGGACAGCTCCGTCAGCCCCAGCATTTT.

This clonotype was observed a handful of times. The genes are TRBV4-1 and TRBJ2-2, with D possibly being TRBD2 (6 bases). There are 15 residues in the CDR3. V was clipped by 2 bases and J by 2 bases, with 9 bases between them. The germline gives CDR1 MGHRA, CDR2 YSYEKL. The CDR3 nucleotides read TGCGCCAGCAGCCAAAGGACTAAAAACACCGGGGAGCTGTTTTTT. This encodes CASSQRTKNTGELFF.

In nucleotides, the CDR3 is TGCGCCAGCAGCTTGGTGGGGATTCAAGTGGGGGAGCTGTTTTTT. It codes for CASSLVGIQVGELFF. The rearrangement links TRBV5-1 to TRBJ2-2; the D is unclear. V was cut by 0 bases and J by 8 bases, with 14 bases left in between. Per germline, CDR1 SGHRS and CDR2 YFSETQ. This CDR3 contains 15 residues.

This rearrangement joins TRBV6-5 to TRBJ2-5; no firm D call. The germline V and J ends were trimmed by 7 bases and 10 bases, with 16 bases remaining between them. The CDR3 runs to 12 residues. Looked up from germline, CDR1 is MNHEY and CDR2 is SVGAGI. CDR3 in DNA: TGTGCCAGCACCTATCTCGGGCAGATCCAGTACTTC. Protein sequence: CASTYLGQIQYF.

This clonotype has ten or more counts. The chain couples TRBV6-4 to TRBJ2-5; maybe TRBD2 (5 bases). The CDR3 covers 16 residues. V was clipped by 4 bases and J by 1 base, with 16 bases between them. The germline gives CDR1 MRHNA, CDR2 SNTAGT. The chain's CDR3 is CASSVTGSGGQETQYF. The DNA of the CDR3 is TGTGCCAGCAGTGTAACGGGATCTGGCGGCCAAGAGACCCAGTACTTC.

This clonotype was detected ten times or more. The J gene is TRBJ2-2, the V gene TRBV5-1, with D perhaps TRBD1 (6 bases). This CDR3 has 15 amino acids. V was cut by 6 bases and J by 5 bases, with 17 bases left in between. Germline CDR1 is SGHRS and CDR2 is YFSETQ. CDR3 bases: TGCGCCAGCACCGGACAGCCCGCGCATACCGGGGAGCTGTTTTTT. It translates to CASTGQPAHTGELFF.

This clonotype was recorded a few times. This chain joins TRBV12-3 or TRBV12-4 and TRBJ2-1; D is unclear. The ends were cut back, 7 bases at V and 0 bases at J, with 13 bases in the middle. The CDR3 consists of 15 residues. DNA for the CDR3: TGTGCCAGCAAAGACTCTTCAAGCTCCTACAATGAGCAGTTCTTC. Encoded protein: CASKDSSSSYNEQFF.

This clonotype appeared a few times. The rearrangement links TRBV27 to TRBJ2-3; 13 bases match TRBD2. V trimming: 10 bases; J trimming: 0 bases; junction bases outside the gene matches: 10. Germline V gene sequence: CDR1 MNHEY, CDR2 SMNVEV (reference sequence). This CDR3 region has 17 residues. The CDR3, as DNA: TGTGCCACGTCCCGACTAGCGGGAGGACCTAGCACAGATACGCAGTATTTT. It specifies CATSRLAGGPSTDTQYF.

This clonotype was observed a handful of times. The V gene is TRBV29-1, the J gene TRBJ2-5; D might be TRBD1 or TRBD2, each matching 5 bases. Trimming stripped 7 bases from V and 1 base from J, with 10 bases between. Looked up from germline, CDR1 is SQVTM and CDR2 is ANQGSEA. The CDR3 has 12 residues. CDR3 region: CSGTGTQETQYF. DNA for the CDR3: TGCAGCGGTACCGGGACCCAAGAGACCCAGTACTTC.

The chain is built from TRBV7-8 and TRBJ2-3; maybe TRBD2 (6 bases). This CDR3 contains 17 residues. Trimming shortened V by 7 bases and J by 5 bases, and 25 bases separated the two germline ends. Germline V gene lookup returns CDR1 SGHVS and CDR2 FQNEAQ. The CDR3: CASTEHFLGGRGDTQYF. The CDR3 DNA reads as TGTGCCAGCACCGAACATTTTCTGGGAGGTCGGGGAGATACGCAGTATTTT.